These 7 T cell receptor beta chains share one sample of origin, sequenced in a study of blood T cell repertoires in COVID-19. Clones were read by immunoSEQ multiplex PCR, and TCRdb kept only the in-frame ones, dropping some. The table includes 110,000 or so clones, around 90% detected once. The sequencing sample was made of peripheral blood. Receptors originate from a woman between 50 and 59 years old with acute or convalescent COVID-19.

V is TRBV2 and J is TRBJ1-1; tentative D call: TRBD1 (5 bases). Deletions cut 2 bases from V and 10 bases from J, with 14 bases between. Germline CDR1 SNHLY, CDR2 FYNNEI. This CDR3 spans 13 amino acids. CDR3 bases: TGTGCCAGCAGTGAATTAGGAGGGGTAGGAGCTTTCTTT. This encodes CASSELGGVGAFF.

The CDR3 region has the DNA TGTGCCAGCAGTTCCGGGACTAGCGTTTTGAATGAGCAGTTCTTC. It encodes CASSSGTSVLNEQFF. The chain uses TRBV6-5 and TRBJ2-1; TRBD2 matches 10 bases. Germline trimming cut 4 bases from V and 7 bases from J; bases unmatched to any gene: 7. The germline V gene has CDR1 MNHEY and CDR2 SVGAGI. The CDR3 sequence is 15 residues long.

The chain has TRBV30 and TRBJ1-1; 7 nucleotides line up with TRBD1. Germline CDR1 GTSNPN, CDR2 SVGIG (reference sequence). V dropped 2 bases and J dropped 0; count of bases not matched to a gene: 3. The CDR3 is 14 amino acids. CDR3 amino acids: CAWSQGQLNTEAFF. The DNA for the CDR3 is TGTGCCTGGAGTCAGGGACAGCTGAACACTGAAGCTTTCTTT. Looking up the rest from reference TRBV30 and TRBJ1-1 gives the full variable domain: SQTIHQWPATLVQPVGSPLSLECTVEGTSNPNLYWYRQAAGRGLQLLFYSVGIGQISSEVPQNLSASRPQDRQFILSSKKLLLSDSGFYLCAWSQGQLNTEAFFGQGTRLTVV.

The chain is built from TRBV30 and TRBJ1-2, with D possibly being TRBD1 (5 bases). V lost 0 bases and J lost 7, with 15 bases in between. This CDR3 is built from 14 residues. In germline, CDR1 is GTSNPN, CDR2 SVGIG (reference sequence). The CDR3: CAWSVSGGGGGYTF. In DNA form, the CDR3 reads TGTGCCTGGAGTGTATCGGGTGGCGGGGGTGGCTACACCTTC.

This sequence joins TRBV5-4 and TRBJ1-1; possibly TRBD1 for D (6 bases). Trimming took off 4 bases at V and 1 base at J, with 17 bases between the two ends. This CDR3 has 16 residues. Germline V gives CDR1 SGHNT, CDR2 YYREEE (reference sequence). The CDR3 protein is CASSAPSTRGNTEAFF. CDR3 nucleotides: TGTGCCAGCAGCGCACCTTCAACCAGGGGGAACACTGAAGCTTTCTTT.

This sequence joins TRBV29-1 and TRBJ1-1, with D maybe TRBD1 (6 bases). V lost 2 bases, J lost 0 bases, and 10 bases lay in between. Germline CDR1 and CDR2: SQVTM and ANQGSEA. The CDR3 contains 14 residues. The CDR3 DNA sequence: TGCAGCGTTGAAAAGGACAGATTGAACACTGAAGCTTTCTTT. Protein: CSVEKDRLNTEAFF.

The chain employs TRBV6-5 and TRBJ2-7; 7 positions match TRBD2. Germline V lookup: CDR1 MNHEY, CDR2 SVGAGI. V was pared by 5 bases and J by 4 bases, with 5 bases of the junction left unmatched. The CDR3 has 13 residues. As DNA, the CDR3 is TGTGCCAGCAGTCCCGGACTAGTATACGAGCAGTACTTC. Translation gives CASSPGLVYEQYF.